These 23 T cell receptor beta chains were sequenced from one sample in a study of T cells in Graves' hyperthyroidism and ophthalmopathy. Using RNA transcripts as the source, TCR beta CDR3 regions were amplified. Carried out on the TCR CDR3, a first-round RT-PCR used the HTBI primer set. TCRdb recomputed calls from the multiplex PCR reads with MiXCR, one row per CDR3 protein. The sample carries hundreds of thousands of distinct CDR3 sequences, around 39% recorded once. The sequencing sample was made of blood. The source of these receptors is a man between 18 and 29 years old with Graves' hyperthyroidism.

This clonotype was seen repeatedly, ten times or more. The chain combines TRBV5-1 with TRBJ1-2; D is perhaps TRBD1 (5 bases). This CDR3 has 14 amino acids. Trimming left V 3 bases short and J 6 bases short, with 15 bases between. Looked up from germline, CDR1 is SGHRS and CDR2 is YFSETQ. This chain's CDR3 is CASSSGGTGDGYTF. The CDR3 coding sequence is TGCGCCAGCAGCTCCGGCGGGACGGGTGATGGCTACACCTTC.

With regard to this clonotype: A single base separates this from a much larger clone, so it may be a read error. Here the CDR3 reads CATKAGLAETQYF. The CDR3, as DNA: TGTGCCACCAAAGCTGGCCTAGCCGAGACCCAGTACTTC. The chain combines TRBV10-3 with TRBJ2-5; maybe TRBD2 (5 bases). The CDR3 loop spans 13 amino acids. V dropped 10 bases and J dropped 5 bases, with 17 bases sitting between them. CDR1 ENHRY and CDR2 SYGVKD come from the germline V gene.

This clonotype was seen more than once but under ten times. This rearrangement joins TRBV6-6 to TRBJ1-2; 10 bases line up with TRBD1. CDR1 and CDR2 from the germline V gene are MNHNY and SVGAGI (reference sequence). The V gene end was trimmed by 7 bases and the J gene end by 8 bases; junction bases not matched to a gene: 4. The CDR3 is 12 residues long. Here the CDR3 reads CASMTGGYGYTF. The CDR3 nucleotides read TGTGCCAGCATGACAGGGGGCTACGGCTACACCTTC.

This chain connects TRBV12-3 or TRBV12-4 to TRBJ2-2; tentative D call: TRBD2 (6 bases). The CDR3 totals 13 residues. The V and J ends lost 8 bases and 1 base respectively, with 8 bases between them. DNA of the CDR3: TGTGCCAGCGGAGGGGAGAACACCGGGGAGCTGTTTTTT. Its protein is CASGGENTGELFF.

This clonotype is a singleton in its sample. Compared with germline, one end of the junction differs, possibly owing to a read error. The chain recombines TRBV20-1 with TRBJ2-7; 8 bases line up with TRBD2. The CDR3 runs to 14 residues. The V gene's germline CDR1 is DFQATT and CDR2 SNEGSKA (reference sequence). CDR3 bases: TGCTGTGCTAGAGGGGAGCGGGAGCTCTACGAGCAGTACTTC. This sequence encodes CCARGERELYEQYF.

The chain uses TRBV7-9 and TRBJ2-3; D call uncertain. V was shortened by 4 bases and J by 4 bases, with 9 bases between the two germline ends. The CDR3 loop spans 13 amino acids. Germline CDR1 reads SEHNR; CDR2 reads FQNEAQ (reference sequence). The CDR3 loop reads CASSSLAADTQYF. The CDR3 DNA reads TGTGCCAGCAGCTCATTAGCCGCAGATACGCAGTATTTT.

This clonotype has just a few counts. This rearrangement joins TRBV11-3 to TRBJ1-1; D is perhaps TRBD1 (5 bases). Germline assignment: CDR1 SGHNT and CDR2 YENEEA. Trimming pared 5 bases from V and 7 bases from J, leaving 14 bases between. This CDR3 has 13 amino acids. The CDR3 loop reads CASSRRDLGEAFF. DNA for the CDR3: TGTGCCAGCAGCCGCCGGGACTTAGGTGAAGCTTTCTTT.

Many counts were recorded for this clonotype. The V call is TRBV9, the J call TRBJ1-1; TRBD1 agrees at 10 bases. Trimming removed 2 bases from V and 5 bases from J; junction bases left unmatched: 0. From germline, CDR1 is SGDLS and CDR2 YYNGEE. This CDR3 has 13 residues. CDR3: CASSVGQGTEAFF. The DNA of the CDR3 is TGTGCCAGCAGCGTGGGACAGGGGACTGAAGCTTTCTTT. Full variable domain (missing parts from reference TRBV9 and TRBJ1-1): DSGVTQTPKHLITATGQRVTLRCSPRSGDLSVYWYQQSLDQGLQFLIQYYNGEERAKGNILERFSAQQFPDLHSELNLSSLELGDSALYFCASSVGQGTEAFFGQGTRLTVV.

This clonotype came up a few times. This chain uses TRBV12-3 or TRBV12-4 with TRBJ2-7; 9 positions agree with TRBD1. The V gene end was trimmed by 6 bases and the J gene end by 7 bases; junction bases not matched to a gene: 7. The CDR3 has 13 amino acids. This CDR3 reads CASRKQGAWEQYF. DNA of the CDR3: TGTGCCAGCAGGAAACAGGGGGCCTGGGAGCAGTACTTC.

J is TRBJ1-4 and V is TRBV7-2, with D unresolved. Trimming left V 1 base short and J 4 bases short, with 10 bases between. The V gene's germline CDR1 is SGHTA and CDR2 FQGNSA. The CDR3 spans 15 residues. The CDR3 region is CASSLGRVLNEKLFF. The CDR3 DNA follows: TGTGCCAGCAGCTTAGGGCGGGTTCTTAATGAAAAACTGTTTTTT. Based on the CDR3 plus reference TRBV7-2 and TRBJ1-4, the full variable domain is GAGVSQSPSNKVTEKGKDVELRCDPISGHTALYWYRQSLGQGLEFLIYFQGNSAPDKSGLPSDRFSAERTGGSVSTLTIQRTQQEDSAVYLCASSLGRVLNEKLFFGSGTQLSVL.

This chain uses TRBV2 with TRBJ1-6; D is undetermined. Germline V lookup: CDR1 SNHLY, CDR2 FYNNEI. The CDR3 totals 13 residues. With 6 bases removed from V and 14 bases from J, the gap between germline ends came to 17 bases. The CDR3 is CASSHRIWESLHF. The CDR3 bases are TGTGCCAGCAGCCACCGGATCTGGGAATCCCTCCACTTT.

This clonotype was observed at least ten times. V usage is TRBV12-3 or TRBV12-4 and J usage is TRBJ2-7, with D possibly being TRBD2 (5 bases). V was trimmed by 3 bases and J by 2 bases, leaving 11 bases between them. The length of the CDR3 is 14 residues. In nucleotides, the CDR3 is TGTGCCAGCAGTTTGGGAGATATAGCCTACGAGCAGTACTTC. This encodes CASSLGDIAYEQYF.

The chain uses TRBV3-1 and TRBJ2-5, with D maybe TRBD2 (5 bases). CDR3 length equals 12 residues. Per germline, CDR1 LGHDT and CDR2 YNNKEL (reference sequence). V was clipped by 2 bases and J by 7 bases, with 8 bases between them. DNA of the CDR3: TGTGCCAGCAGCCAAACCCGGGGGACCCAGTACTTC. Its protein is CASSQTRGTQYF.

Regarding this clonotype: At one boundary the junction diverges from the germline segment, which might be a read error. The gene calls are TRBV29-1 and TRBJ1-1; tentatively, D is TRBD1 (5 bases). CDR1 and CDR2 from the germline V gene are SQVTM and ANQGSEA. This CDR3 has 16 residues. For the CDR3, the DNA is TGCAGCGTTCACCATCGGGACGCCGGGGGGAACGCTGAAGCTTTCTTT. Protein product: CSVHHRDAGGNAEAFF.

This chain joins TRBV12-3 or TRBV12-4 and TRBJ1-5; D not certain. V gave up 4 bases and J gave up 1 base, with 11 bases separating them. The CDR3 runs to 15 residues. The CDR3 spells CASSSTEGSNQPQHF. CDR3 sequence (DNA): TGTGCCAGCAGTTCGACGGAGGGCAGCAATCAGCCCCAGCATTTT.

This clonotype appeared many times. This chain joins TRBV10-3 and TRBJ1-1; D remains unclear. Trimming pared 0 bases from V and 3 bases from J, leaving 5 bases between. The length of the CDR3 is 13 residues. The germline V gene has CDR1 ENHRY and CDR2 SYGVKD. CDR3 region: CAISESTHTEAFF. As DNA, the CDR3 is TGTGCCATCAGTGAGTCGACCCACACTGAAGCTTTCTTT.

This clonotype was recorded many times. The CDR3: CASSGQPTEPQHF. The CDR3 region has the DNA TGTGCCAGTAGCGGACAGCCAACGGAGCCCCAGCATTTT. The rearrangement joins TRBV19 to TRBJ1-5; maybe TRBD1 (6 bases). Germline CDR1 is LNHDA and CDR2 is SQIVND (reference sequence). The CDR3 totals 13 residues. The ends were cut back, 6 bases at V and 8 bases at J, with 14 bases in the middle.

Written as DNA, the CDR3 is TGCAGCGTTGCCCGGGAGGGGGTCACAGATACGCAGTATTTT. Protein sequence: CSVAREGVTDTQYF. This chain links TRBV29-1 with TRBJ2-3; 8 nucleotides agree with TRBD2. Germline lookup yields CDR1 SQVTM and CDR2 ANQGSEA. The length of the CDR3 is 14 residues. Trimming removed 4 bases from V and 2 bases from J; junction bases left unmatched: 5.

DNA for the CDR3: TGCAGTGCTACTAGACGGCGGGAGCTTGAAGAGACCCAGTACTTC. Its protein is CSATRRRELEETQYF. The chain has TRBV20-1 and TRBJ2-5, with 7 nucleotides matching TRBD2. Losses at the gene ends were 4 bases for V and 3 bases for J; bases not matched to a gene: 11. The CDR3 has 15 amino acids. Germline CDR1 is DFQATT and CDR2 is SNEGSKA (reference sequence).

This clonotype showed up many times. The chain couples TRBV20-1 to TRBJ1-4; D gene unclear. V lost 0 bases and J 0 bases, leaving 8 bases between the germline ends. The CDR3 has 15 residues. Germline loops: CDR1 DFQATT, CDR2 SNEGSKA (reference sequence). The CDR3 loop reads CSAREEHATNEKLFF. DNA for the CDR3: TGCAGTGCTAGAGAGGAGCACGCAACTAATGAAAAACTGTTTTTT.

This clonotype showed up just a few times. This chain connects TRBV15 to TRBJ2-7, with D perhaps TRBD2 (7 bases). Germline V gives CDR1 LNHNV, CDR2 YYDKDF (reference sequence). The CDR3 totals 13 residues. The CDR3 here is CAREGDYSYEQYF. Written as DNA, the CDR3 is TGTGCTAGAGAGGGGGACTATTCCTACGAGCAGTACTTC.

This clonotype has only a few counts. The chain joins TRBV7-8 to TRBJ1-4; D is possibly TRBD1 (5 bases). The CDR3 has 17 amino acids. Germline V gene data show CDR1 as SGHVS and CDR2 as FQNEAQ. Trimming cost V 1 base and J 6 bases, with 18 bases left between them. CDR3 in amino acids: CASSLGGLGEAYEKLFF. The CDR3 DNA sequence: TGTGCCAGCAGCTTAGGGGGATTGGGGGAAGCCTATGAAAAACTGTTTTTT.

The rearrangement joins TRBV2 to TRBJ1-2, with D perhaps matching TRBD1 (5 bases). The germline CDR1 and CDR2 sequences are SNHLY and FYNNEI. The CDR3 length is 12 residues. Trimming took off 8 bases at V and 1 base at J, with 8 bases between the two ends. CDR3 amino acids: CASGTDNYGYTF. The CDR3 nucleotides read TGTGCCAGCGGGACCGATAACTATGGCTACACCTTC.